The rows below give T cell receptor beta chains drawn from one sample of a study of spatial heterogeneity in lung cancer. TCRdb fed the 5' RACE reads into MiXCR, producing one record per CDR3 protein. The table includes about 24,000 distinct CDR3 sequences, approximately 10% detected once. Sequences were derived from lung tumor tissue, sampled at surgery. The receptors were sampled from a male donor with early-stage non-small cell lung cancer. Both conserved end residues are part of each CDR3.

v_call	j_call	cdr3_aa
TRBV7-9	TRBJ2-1	CASTLGSLAYNEQFF
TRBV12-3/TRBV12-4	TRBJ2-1	CASSPTANEQFF
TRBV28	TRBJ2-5	CASSRVGRRETQYF
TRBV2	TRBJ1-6	CASRPQGSYNSPLHF
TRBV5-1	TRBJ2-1	CASSRIGSDEQFF
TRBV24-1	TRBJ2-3	CATSSPGTDTQYF
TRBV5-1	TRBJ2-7	CASSILEKSYEQYF
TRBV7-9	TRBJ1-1	CASPQGDGTEAFF
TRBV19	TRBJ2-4	CASSLGLAVFYIQYF
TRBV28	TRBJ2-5	CASLGLAGGWAETQYF
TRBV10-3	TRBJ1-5	CAISWGSGQPQHF
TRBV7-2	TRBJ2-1	CASSLESPAGYHEQFF
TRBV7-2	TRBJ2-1	CASSVNPGRFRDEQFF
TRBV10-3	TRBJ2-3	CAISEAGGPDTQYF
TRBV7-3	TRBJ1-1	CASSLKGGTEAFF
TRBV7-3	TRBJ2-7	CASSPAGLYEQYF
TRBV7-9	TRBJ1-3	CASRPGIVAGNTIYF
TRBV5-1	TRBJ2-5	CASSAPPGEETQYF
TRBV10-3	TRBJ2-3	CAISRDSQAQYF
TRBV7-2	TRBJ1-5	CASSLAGRGNQPQHF
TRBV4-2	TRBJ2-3	CASSQDDRGYTDTQYF
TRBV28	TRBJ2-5	CASSRDDQETQYF
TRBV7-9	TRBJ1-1	CASSLTHRDTEAFF
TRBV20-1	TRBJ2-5	CSAREETQYF
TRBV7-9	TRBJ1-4	CASTVGGGDEKLFF
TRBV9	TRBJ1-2	CASSVARANYGYTF
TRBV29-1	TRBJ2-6	CSVVWAGDYSGANVLTF
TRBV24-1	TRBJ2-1	CATSDGTGDNEQFF
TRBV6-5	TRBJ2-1	CASSYRLAGKQFF